These 11 T cell receptor beta chains originate from one sample sequenced in a study of cytomegalovirus exposure and HLA in healthy donors (dated 2017 in TCRdb). Library method: the immunoSEQ multiplex PCR assay. TCRdb obtained this table from immuneACCESS and retained in-frame rearrangements with V and J assigned. These tables miss some clones; where compared with another copy, unresolved V genes account for less than half of the shortfall, and the remainder is unexplained. This sample holds around 150,000 clones; 80% to 90% were observed only once. The biggest ten clones account for about 7.9% of the sample. Sequencing used PBMCs. These TCRs come from a woman aged 18-29 years in good health and CMV-seropositive.

The CDR3, as DNA: TGTGCTAGTGGACTCGGGGCTAGCGGTCAATCAGATACGCAGTATTTT. It is translated as CASGLGASGQSDTQYF. The V gene is TRBV12-5, the J gene TRBJ2-3, with 7 bases fitting TRBD2. Germline V gives CDR1 LGHNT, CDR2 FRNRAP. V shed 6 bases, J shed 4 bases, and the junction held 13 bases outside the gene matches. The CDR3 length is 16 residues.

The chain joins TRBV5-1 to TRBJ2-2; 10 bases line up with TRBD2. There are 16 residues in the CDR3. The germline V gene encodes CDR1 SGHRS and CDR2 YFSETQ. The junction had 3 bases not matched to a gene; V was cut back by 1 base and J by 3 bases. CDR3 protein: CASSLPSGGDTGELFF. CDR3 nucleotide sequence: TGCGCCAGCAGCTTGCCTAGCGGGGGAGACACCGGGGAGCTGTTTTTT.

The V gene is TRBV7-3, the J gene TRBJ1-2; 7 bases map to TRBD1. Germline-derived CDR1 and CDR2 are SGHTA and FQGTGA. This CDR3 has 13 residues. After removal of 5 bases from V and 6 bases from J, the junction contained 6 bases not matched to a gene. The CDR3 region has the DNA TGTGCCAGCAGCCCCGACAGGGTCAATGGCTACACCTTC. Amino acid sequence: CASSPDRVNGYTF.

The sample holds a few counts of this clone. This rearrangement joins TRBV5-4 to TRBJ2-3; maybe TRBD2 (5 bases). Trimming removed 2 bases at V and 6 bases at J, with 10 bases between. The germline V gene encodes CDR1 SGHNT and CDR2 YYREEE (reference sequence). The CDR3 covers 13 residues. CDR3 sequence reads: CASSLLGEDTQYF. The CDR3 region has the DNA TGTGCCAGCAGCTTACTAGGTGAGGATACGCAGTATTTT. Drawing the rest from reference TRBV5-4 and TRBJ2-3, the complete variable domain is ETGVTQSPTHLIKTRGQQVTLRCSSQSGHNTVSWYQQALGQGPQFIFQYYREEENGRGNFPPRFSGLQFPNYSSELNVNALELDDSALYLCASSLLGEDTQYFGPGTRLTVL.

V and J are TRBV14 and TRBJ1-1, with D uncertain. V lost 1 base and J 8 bases, leaving 8 bases between the germline ends. CDR3 length equals 12 residues. Germline V gene lookup returns CDR1 SGHDN and CDR2 FVKESK. The CDR3 nucleotides are TGTGCCAGCAGCCAAGGTACATTGGAAGCTTTCTTT. Its protein product is CASSQGTLEAFF.

The chain employs TRBV18 and TRBJ1-4; a weak D match, TRBD1 (6 bases). Trimming took 5 bases from V and 2 from J, leaving 12 bases between them. CDR3 length: 15 residues. Germline CDR1 KGHSH, CDR2 LQKENI. The CDR3 bases are TGTGCCAGCTCATTGGACAGACAGACTAATGAAAAACTGTTTTTT. This gives the protein CASSLDRQTNEKLFF.

The chain couples TRBV5-1 to TRBJ2-2; D remains ambiguous. Germline loops: CDR1 SGHRS, CDR2 YFSETQ. The CDR3 runs 15 residues. Trimming shortened V by 0 bases and J by 3 bases, and 9 bases separated the two germline ends. CDR3 nucleotide sequence: TGCGCCAGCAGCTTGGAACTGAGCTACACCGGGGAGCTGTTTTTT. Amino acids: CASSLELSYTGELFF.

The genes are TRBV6-5 and TRBJ1-6; no firm D call. The CDR3 is 12 residues long. The V end was cut by 6 bases, the J end by 8 bases, with 8 bases between. From germline, CDR1 is MNHEY and CDR2 SVGAGI. In DNA, the CDR3 is TGTGCCAGCAGCCCCGCGTATTCACCCCTCCACTTT. Amino acid sequence: CASSPAYSPLHF.

The rearrangement links TRBV5-1 to TRBJ1-1; 9 nucleotides match TRBD1. Germline V gene sequence: CDR1 SGHRS, CDR2 YFSETQ. The CDR3 is 15 amino acids. J gave up 5 bases and V 4 bases, and 9 bases lay outside the gene matches. This CDR3 is CASSQQGAQATEAFF. CDR3 coding DNA: TGCGCCAGCAGCCAACAGGGGGCGCAGGCGACTGAAGCTTTCTTT.

The V call is TRBV11-3, the J call TRBJ2-1; 8 positions agree with TRBD2. V shed 1 base and J 5 bases; nucleotides not matched to a gene: 7. Germline CDR1 and CDR2: SGHNT and YENEEA. This CDR3 is 16 amino acids long. The DNA for the CDR3 is TGTGCCAGCAGCTTAGGGGGTAGCGGGGACCACAATGAGCAGTTCTTC. Translation: CASSLGGSGDHNEQFF.

The chain combines TRBV6-1 with TRBJ2-5; tentatively, D is TRBD2 (5 bases). The CDR3 spans 14 residues. Germline V gene data show CDR1 as MNHNS and CDR2 as SASEGT. V was clipped by 2 bases and J by 1 base, with 8 bases between them. CDR3 residues: CASSESRVQETQYF. The DNA for the CDR3 is TGTGCCAGCAGTGAATCGAGGGTCCAAGAGACCCAGTACTTC.